This TCR beta chain emerged from a study of cytomegalovirus exposure and HLA in healthy donors. Study-level background: Of some 400 genotyped donors, 81% grouped in the Caucasian-associated ancestry cluster.

Whole-study results and caveats: V- and J-gene trimming in TCR beta was tied to a missense DCLRE1C variant by an analysis performed later. Further analysis, carried out later, found HLA-associated TCR beta chains more clonally expanded than equally common other chains.

A multiplex PCR was run with 60 Vbeta primers and 13 Jbeta primers. Some clones are missing from TCRdb's copy, which holds only in-frame ones; the method was immunoSEQ multiplex PCR. This table holds some 120,000 clones, about 70% found once. Details on this clone: Antigen unknown.

CDR3 length: 15 amino acids. The V and J ends lost 2 bases and 0 bases respectively, with 8 bases between them. Germline V gene sequence: CDR1 MNHEY, CDR2 SVGAGI. Sequenced material: PBMCs. The V and J genes are TRBV6-5 and TRBJ2-1; D ambiguous. The receptor comes from a man aged 30-40 years in good health and CMV-seropositive. CDR3 region: CASSYETSSYNEQFF. CDR3 bases: TGTGCCAGCAGTTACGAAACCAGCTCCTACAATGAGCAGTTCTTC.